Below, 3 T cell receptor beta chains from the same sample are listed, as sequenced in a study of shared clonotypes between healthy human individuals. TCRdb keeps only in-frame clones here, not all; method: immunoSEQ multiplex PCR. The sample lists approximately 980,000 clones, more than 75% occurring once. Sequenced: memory CD4+ T cells sorted from blood. As for subset: CD45RA-negative fraction. These receptors all stem from a man between 18 and 29 years old in good health.

CDR3 in DNA: TGTGCCAGCAGTTTGAGACAGGGTAGTGGCTACACCTTC. Translating it yields CASSLRQGSGYTF. The chain combines TRBV28 with TRBJ1-2, with 7 nucleotides matching TRBD1. CDR1 and CDR2 from the germline V gene are MDHEN and SYDVKM. V trimming: 3 bases; J trimming: 7 bases; junction bases outside the gene matches: 5. The CDR3 spans 13 residues.

This chain connects TRBV7-2 to TRBJ2-5; 10 positions match TRBD2. Germline V lookup: CDR1 SGHTA, CDR2 FQGNSA. The CDR3 totals 15 residues. Trimming took 0 bases from V and 4 from J; bases not matched to a gene: 2. CDR3 loop: CASSLAAGGRETQYF. The CDR3 DNA follows: TGTGCCAGCAGCTTAGCAGCGGGGGGGAGAGAGACCCAGTACTTC.

The chain couples TRBV5-6 to TRBJ2-2; D gene uncertain. This CDR3 has 12 amino acids. Per the germline V gene, CDR1 is SGHDT and CDR2 is YYEEEE. V was trimmed by 4 bases and J by 6 bases, leaving 7 bases between them. Here the CDR3 reads CASSLSSGELFF. The CDR3 region has the DNA TGTGCCAGCAGCCTTAGCTCCGGGGAGCTGTTTTTT. Complete variable domain (other parts from reference TRBV5-6 and TRBJ2-2): DAGVTQSPTHLIKTRGQQVTLRCSPKSGHDTVSWYQQALGQGPQFIFQYYEEEERQRGNFPDRFSGHQFPNYSSELNVNALLLGDSALYLCASSLSSGELFFGEGSRLTVL.